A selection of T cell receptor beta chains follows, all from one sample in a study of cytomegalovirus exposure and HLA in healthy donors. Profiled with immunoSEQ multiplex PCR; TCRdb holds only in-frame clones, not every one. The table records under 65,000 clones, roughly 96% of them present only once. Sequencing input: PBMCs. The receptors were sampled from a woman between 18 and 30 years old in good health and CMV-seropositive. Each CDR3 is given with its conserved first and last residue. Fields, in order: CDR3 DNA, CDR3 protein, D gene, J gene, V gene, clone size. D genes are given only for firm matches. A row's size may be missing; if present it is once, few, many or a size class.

CDR3 DNA: TGCAGCGTTGGGGCGGGACCCTACGAGCAGTACTTC
CDR3 protein: CSVGAGPYEQYF
D gene: .
J gene: TRBJ2-7
V gene: TRBV29-1
clone size: .

CDR3 DNA: TGTGCCAGCAGGACTAACAGGGGGACCTACGAGCAGTACTTC
CDR3 protein: CASRTNRGTYEQYF
D gene: TRBD1
J gene: TRBJ2-7
V gene: TRBV6-5
clone size: .

CDR3 DNA: TGCGCCAGCAGCTTGGAGGCGGGAGTAGGGGGGGATACGCAGTATTTT
CDR3 protein: CASSLEAGVGGDTQYF
D gene: .
J gene: TRBJ2-3
V gene: TRBV5-1
clone size: once

CDR3 DNA: TGTGCCAGAGGACAGGGCCCAAACGAGCAGTACTTC
CDR3 protein: CARGQGPNEQYF
D gene: TRBD1
J gene: TRBJ2-7
V gene: TRBV2
clone size: few

CDR3 DNA: TGTGCCAGCAGCCCTGGGAGGTACACTGAAGCTTTCTTT
CDR3 protein: CASSPGRYTEAFF
D gene: .
J gene: TRBJ1-1
V gene: TRBV14
clone size: .

CDR3 DNA: TGCGCCAGCAGCTTTGGCCCTAGCGGGGGTACTGATACGCAGTATTTT
CDR3 protein: CASSFGPSGGTDTQYF
D gene: TRBD2
J gene: TRBJ2-3
V gene: TRBV5-1
clone size: once

CDR3 DNA: TGTGCTAGCAGCCCAGAGACTAGCGGGGGGCCGCTCACCGGGGAGCTGTTTTTT
CDR3 protein: CASSPETSGGPLTGELFF
D gene: TRBD2
J gene: TRBJ2-2
V gene: TRBV7-7
clone size: .

CDR3 DNA: TGTGCCAGCAGCTTTTGGAGCTCACTCTACGAGCAGTACTTC
CDR3 protein: CASSFWSSLYEQYF
D gene: .
J gene: TRBJ2-7
V gene: TRBV5-6
clone size: .

CDR3 DNA: TGCGCCAGCAGCCAGGGACTAGCGGGAGAAATGTACTTC
CDR3 protein: CASSQGLAGEMYF
D gene: TRBD2
J gene: TRBJ2-7
V gene: TRBV4-1
clone size: .

CDR3 DNA: TGTGCCAGCAGGCAGGTTGGGGAGCAGTACTTC
CDR3 protein: CASRQVGEQYF
D gene: .
J gene: TRBJ2-7
V gene: TRBV2
clone size: .

CDR3 DNA: TGCGCCAGCAGCTCCCTAGCGGGGATATCCAGCTCCTACGAGCAGTACTTC
CDR3 protein: CASSSLAGISSSYEQYF
D gene: TRBD2
J gene: TRBJ2-7
V gene: TRBV4-1
clone size: .

CDR3 DNA: TGTGCCAGCAGTGAAGAACTAGCGGGGGGATACAATGAGCAGTTCTTC
CDR3 protein: CASSEELAGGYNEQFF
D gene: TRBD2
J gene: TRBJ2-1
V gene: TRBV2
clone size: .

CDR3 DNA: TGTGCCAGCAGTTTTTCAGGGTTCGAAAAACTGTTTTTT
CDR3 protein: CASSFSGFEKLFF
D gene: .
J gene: TRBJ1-4
V gene: TRBV27
clone size: .

CDR3 DNA: TGTGCCAGCTCACCTCCGGGGACTGCCAATGAGCAGTTCTTC
CDR3 protein: CASSPPGTANEQFF
D gene: .
J gene: TRBJ2-1
V gene: TRBV18
clone size: .

CDR3 DNA: TGTGCCAGCAGCCAAGAACCGGGACATGGAACCTACGAGCAGTACTTC
CDR3 protein: CASSQEPGHGTYEQYF
D gene: .
J gene: TRBJ2-7
V gene: TRBV14
clone size: .

CDR3 DNA: TGCGCCAGCAGCCAAGAGTCTCAGCAGGGTTTTTACGAGCAGTACTTC
CDR3 protein: CASSQESQQGFYEQYF
D gene: .
J gene: TRBJ2-7
V gene: TRBV4-1
clone size: .

CDR3 DNA: TGCGCCAGCAGCCTCTCTGGGCAGGTGGTCTCCTACAATGAGCAGTTCTTC
CDR3 protein: CASSLSGQVVSYNEQFF
D gene: .
J gene: TRBJ2-1
V gene: TRBV5-1
clone size: .

CDR3 DNA: TGTGCCAGCAGCCCCAACAGGAGTCAACGGTCACCCCTCCACTTT
CDR3 protein: CASSPNRSQRSPLHF
D gene: .
J gene: TRBJ1-6
V gene: TRBV7-2
clone size: .

CDR3 DNA: TGTGCCAGCTCACCGTCCGGGACTAGCGGCTACGAGCAGTACTTC
CDR3 protein: CASSPSGTSGYEQYF
D gene: TRBD2
J gene: TRBJ2-7
V gene: TRBV18
clone size: .

CDR3 DNA: TGCGCCAGCAGCCAAGAACCCAATGCAGGGATTCAGCCCCAGCATTTT
CDR3 protein: CASSQEPNAGIQPQHF
D gene: .
J gene: TRBJ1-5
V gene: TRBV4-1
clone size: .

CDR3 DNA: TGCGCCAGCAGCTTGGGTGGCGGGGTCTACAATGAGCAGTTCTTC
CDR3 protein: CASSLGGGVYNEQFF
D gene: .
J gene: TRBJ2-1
V gene: TRBV5-1
clone size: .

CDR3 DNA: TGTGCCAGCAGCTCGAGGGAAAATGAAAAACTGTTTTTT
CDR3 protein: CASSSRENEKLFF
D gene: .
J gene: TRBJ1-4
V gene: TRBV5-8
clone size: .

CDR3 DNA: TGTGCCAGCTCACCAACCTCGGGGGCGGGGGCTAGCACAGATACGCAGTATTTT
CDR3 protein: CASSPTSGAGASTDTQYF
D gene: .
J gene: TRBJ2-3
V gene: TRBV18
clone size: once

CDR3 DNA: TGTGCCAGCAGTTTATCTACGGTGTATAATTCACCCCTCCACTTT
CDR3 protein: CASSLSTVYNSPLHF
D gene: .
J gene: TRBJ1-6
V gene: TRBV27
clone size: .

CDR3 DNA: TGTGCCAGCTCACCACGGAGTACTGCAAATCAGCCCCAGCATTTT
CDR3 protein: CASSPRSTANQPQHF
D gene: .
J gene: TRBJ1-5
V gene: TRBV18
clone size: .

CDR3 DNA: TGCAGCGTCGAGACCCAGGACTACGAGCAGTACTTC
CDR3 protein: CSVETQDYEQYF
D gene: .
J gene: TRBJ2-7
V gene: TRBV29-1
clone size: .

CDR3 DNA: TGCGCCAGCAGCCAACAGGGGGCGAACACTGAAGCTTTCTTT
CDR3 protein: CASSQQGANTEAFF
D gene: TRBD1
J gene: TRBJ1-1
V gene: TRBV4-1
clone size: once

CDR3 DNA: TGTGCCAGCAGCTTACCGGGACAGTACACTGAAGCTTTCTTT
CDR3 protein: CASSLPGQYTEAFF
D gene: TRBD1
J gene: TRBJ1-1
V gene: TRBV7-2
clone size: .

CDR3 DNA: TGCGCCAGCAGCCCGACCCCCGGGACTGAAGAGACCCAGTACTTC
CDR3 protein: CASSPTPGTEETQYF
D gene: .
J gene: TRBJ2-5
V gene: TRBV5-1
clone size: .

CDR3 DNA: TGTGCCAGCAGCCCCGGACAGGGGAACACTGAAGCTTTCTTT
CDR3 protein: CASSPGQGNTEAFF
D gene: TRBD1
J gene: TRBJ1-1
V gene: TRBV7-9
clone size: .

CDR3 DNA: TGTGCCTGGAGCCCCGGGAGCACAGATACGCAGTATTTT
CDR3 protein: CAWSPGSTDTQYF
D gene: .
J gene: TRBJ2-3
V gene: TRBV30
clone size: .

CDR3 DNA: TGCGCCAGCAGCCAAGATCGCGGAATCAGCGAAAAACTGTTTTTT
CDR3 protein: CASSQDRGISEKLFF
D gene: .
J gene: TRBJ1-4
V gene: TRBV4-1
clone size: .

CDR3 DNA: TGCAGCGTTTTAAGGGGGAACGCTGAAGCTTTCTTT
CDR3 protein: CSVLRGNAEAFF
D gene: .
J gene: TRBJ1-1
V gene: TRBV29-1
clone size: .

CDR3 DNA: TGTGCCAGCAGCTTTACTAGTTACGAGCAGTACTTC
CDR3 protein: CASSFTSYEQYF
D gene: .
J gene: TRBJ2-7
V gene: TRBV11-2
clone size: .

CDR3 DNA: TGTGCCAGCAGTTTATCAGGGCAGGGGTCCGGGGAGCTGTTTTTT
CDR3 protein: CASSLSGQGSGELFF
D gene: .
J gene: TRBJ2-2
V gene: TRBV27
clone size: .

CDR3 DNA: TGTGCCAGCAGCCTAGGGGACCAGGGCGGCTACGAGCAGTACTTC
CDR3 protein: CASSLGDQGGYEQYF
D gene: .
J gene: TRBJ2-7
V gene: TRBV13
clone size: once

CDR3 DNA: TGTGCCAGCAGCCCCACAGAGAACACTGAAGCTTTCTTT
CDR3 protein: CASSPTENTEAFF
D gene: .
J gene: TRBJ1-1
V gene: TRBV6-4
clone size: .

CDR3 DNA: TGCGCCAGCAGCCGGGGACAGGAAGTCTATGGGGCCAACGTCCTGACTTTC
CDR3 protein: CASSRGQEVYGANVLTF
D gene: TRBD1
J gene: TRBJ2-6
V gene: TRBV5-1
clone size: .

CDR3 DNA: TGCGCCAGCAGCCAAGAAGTGTCGGGATATAGCAATCAGCCCCAGCATTTT
CDR3 protein: CASSQEVSGYSNQPQHF
D gene: .
J gene: TRBJ1-5
V gene: TRBV4-3
clone size: .

CDR3 DNA: TGTGCCAGCAGCCCCGGGACAGGGGGGTATAATGAGCAGTTCTTC
CDR3 protein: CASSPGTGGYNEQFF
D gene: TRBD1
J gene: TRBJ2-1
V gene: TRBV9
clone size: .

CDR3 DNA: TGTGCCAGCAGTTTATGGCAGCGGGAACCCACAGATACGCAGTATTTT
CDR3 protein: CASSLWQREPTDTQYF
D gene: TRBD2
J gene: TRBJ2-3
V gene: TRBV28
clone size: .

CDR3 DNA: TGTGCCAGCAGGACAGGGATGGGCAATCAGCCCCAGCATTTT
CDR3 protein: CASRTGMGNQPQHF
D gene: TRBD1
J gene: TRBJ1-5
V gene: TRBV27
clone size: .

CDR3 DNA: TGTGCCAGCAGTCTAGGGGGCTTAGAAGCGAGGGGGACCCAGTACTTC
CDR3 protein: CASSLGGLEARGTQYF
D gene: TRBD1
J gene: TRBJ2-5
V gene: TRBV6-6
clone size: .

CDR3 DNA: TGTGCCAGCAGCTTGGTAACTAGGAACACTGAAGCTTTCTTT
CDR3 protein: CASSLVTRNTEAFF
D gene: .
J gene: TRBJ1-1
V gene: TRBV5-4
clone size: .

CDR3 DNA: TGTGCCAGCAGCTTGGCCGGGGGACAGGCAAGTTATGGCTACACCTTC
CDR3 protein: CASSLAGGQASYGYTF
D gene: TRBD1
J gene: TRBJ1-2
V gene: TRBV5-4
clone size: .

CDR3 DNA: TGTGCCAGAGGACTCTACACAGATACGCAGTATTTT
CDR3 protein: CARGLYTDTQYF
D gene: .
J gene: TRBJ2-3
V gene: TRBV2
clone size: .

CDR3 DNA: TGCGCCAGCAGCGTATCCGGGACGGGGGCCTACGAGCAGTACTTC
CDR3 protein: CASSVSGTGAYEQYF
D gene: .
J gene: TRBJ2-7
V gene: TRBV5-1
clone size: .

CDR3 DNA: TGTGCCAGCAGCCTTGGACTAGCGGGAGATACGCAGTATTTT
CDR3 protein: CASSLGLAGDTQYF
D gene: TRBD2
J gene: TRBJ2-3
V gene: TRBV13
clone size: .

CDR3 DNA: TGTGCCAGCAGCACAGGGGGTTCCTACGAGCAGTACTTC
CDR3 protein: CASSTGGSYEQYF
D gene: TRBD1
J gene: TRBJ2-7
V gene: TRBV5-8
clone size: .

CDR3 DNA: TGTGCCACCAGCAGTTACCTACCGGGGACAGACTATGGCTACACCTTC
CDR3 protein: CATSSYLPGTDYGYTF
D gene: TRBD1
J gene: TRBJ1-2
V gene: TRBV15
clone size: .

CDR3 DNA: TGTGCCAGCAGTGAAGGAGGAAAGACCCAGTACTTC
CDR3 protein: CASSEGGKTQYF
D gene: .
J gene: TRBJ2-5
V gene: TRBV6-1
clone size: .

CDR3 DNA: TGTGCCAGCAAGTGGAGGGAGGGAACAGATACGCAGTATTTT
CDR3 protein: CASKWREGTDTQYF
D gene: TRBD2
J gene: TRBJ2-3
V gene: TRBV27
clone size: .

CDR3 DNA: TGTGCCTCAGGACAGAGGGACCCCGACACCATATATTTT
CDR3 protein: CASGQRDPDTIYF
D gene: .
J gene: TRBJ1-3
V gene: TRBV19
clone size: .